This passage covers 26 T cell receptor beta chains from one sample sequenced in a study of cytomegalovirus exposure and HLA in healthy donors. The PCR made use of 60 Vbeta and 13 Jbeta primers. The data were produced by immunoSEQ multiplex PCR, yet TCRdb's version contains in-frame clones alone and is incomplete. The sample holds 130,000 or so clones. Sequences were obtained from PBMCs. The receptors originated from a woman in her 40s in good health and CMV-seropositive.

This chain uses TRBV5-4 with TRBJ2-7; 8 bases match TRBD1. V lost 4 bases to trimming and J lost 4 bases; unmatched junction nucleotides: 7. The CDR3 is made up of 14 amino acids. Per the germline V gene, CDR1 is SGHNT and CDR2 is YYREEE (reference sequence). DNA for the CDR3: TGTGCCAGCAGCCCCGGACAGGGTAGATACGAGCAGTACTTC. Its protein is CASSPGQGRYEQYF.

The CDR3 spells CASQGASGNTIYF. CDR3 nucleotides: TGTGCCAGCCAGGGGGCATCTGGAAACACCATATATTTT. The rearrangement joins TRBV6-1 to TRBJ1-3; TRBD1 aligns across 8 bases. V trimming: 8 bases; J trimming: 1 base; junction bases outside the gene matches: 1. CDR3 length: 13 residues. Germline V lookup: CDR1 MNHNS, CDR2 SASEGT.

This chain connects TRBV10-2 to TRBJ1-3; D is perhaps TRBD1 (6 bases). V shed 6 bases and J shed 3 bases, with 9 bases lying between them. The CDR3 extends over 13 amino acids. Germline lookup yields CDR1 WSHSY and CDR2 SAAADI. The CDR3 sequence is CASRDSFGNTIYF. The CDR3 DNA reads TGCGCCAGCAGGGACAGTTTTGGAAACACCATATATTTT.

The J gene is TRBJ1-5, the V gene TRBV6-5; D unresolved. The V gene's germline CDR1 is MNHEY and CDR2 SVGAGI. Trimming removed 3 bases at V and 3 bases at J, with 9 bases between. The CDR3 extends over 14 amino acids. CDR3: CASSYSGDNQPQHF. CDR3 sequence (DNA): TGTGCCAGCAGTTATTCCGGGGACAATCAGCCCCAGCATTTT.

CDR3 DNA sequence: TGTGCCAGCAGTTTACAGGGGAGACAGCCCCAGCATTTT. This sequence encodes CASSLQGRQPQHF. The gene calls are TRBV27 and TRBJ1-5; weak D call: TRBD1 (6 bases). The CDR3 is made up of 13 amino acids. Deletions cut 2 bases from V and 7 bases from J, with 9 bases between. Germline V gene data show CDR1 as MNHEY and CDR2 as SMNVEV (reference sequence).

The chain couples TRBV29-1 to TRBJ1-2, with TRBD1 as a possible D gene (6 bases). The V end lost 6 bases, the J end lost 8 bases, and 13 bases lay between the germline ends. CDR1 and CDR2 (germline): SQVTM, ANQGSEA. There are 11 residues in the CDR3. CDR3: CSVNSGAGYTF. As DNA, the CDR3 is TGCAGCGTCAATTCAGGGGCAGGCTACACCTTC.

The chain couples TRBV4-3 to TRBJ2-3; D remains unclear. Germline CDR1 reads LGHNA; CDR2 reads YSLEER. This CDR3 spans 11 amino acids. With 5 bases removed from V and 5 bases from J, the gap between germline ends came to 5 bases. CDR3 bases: TGCGCCAGCAGCTCAGGAGATACGCAGTATTTT. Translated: CASSSGDTQYF.

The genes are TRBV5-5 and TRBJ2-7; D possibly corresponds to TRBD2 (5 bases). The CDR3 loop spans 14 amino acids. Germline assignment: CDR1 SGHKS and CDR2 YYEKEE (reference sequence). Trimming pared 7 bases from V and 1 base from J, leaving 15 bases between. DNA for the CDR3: TGTGCCAGCGAGCCGCACGGGGTGTCCTACGAGCAGTACTTC. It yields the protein CASEPHGVSYEQYF.

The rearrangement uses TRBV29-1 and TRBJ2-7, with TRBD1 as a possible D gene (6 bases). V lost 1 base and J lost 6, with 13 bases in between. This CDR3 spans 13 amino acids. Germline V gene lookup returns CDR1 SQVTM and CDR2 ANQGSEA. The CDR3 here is CSVEVQGQGEQYF. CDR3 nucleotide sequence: TGCAGCGTTGAAGTACAGGGTCAAGGCGAGCAGTACTTC.

The DNA for the CDR3 is TGCGCCAGCAGCCAAGAGACTAGCGGGAGGGTTTACAATGAGCAGTTCTTC. Its protein is CASSQETSGRVYNEQFF. The chain uses TRBV4-1 and TRBJ2-1; 14 positions match TRBD2. With V trimmed by 0 bases and J by 4 bases, 2 bases remained unmatched. This CDR3 has 17 amino acids. CDR1 is MGHRA, CDR2 YSYEKL, per germline.

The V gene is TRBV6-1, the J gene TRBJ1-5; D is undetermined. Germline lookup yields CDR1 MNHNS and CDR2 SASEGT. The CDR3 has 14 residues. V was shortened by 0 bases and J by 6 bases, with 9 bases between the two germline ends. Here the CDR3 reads CASSEASVSQPQHF. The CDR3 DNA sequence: TGTGCCAGCAGTGAAGCCAGTGTTTCTCAGCCCCAGCATTTT.

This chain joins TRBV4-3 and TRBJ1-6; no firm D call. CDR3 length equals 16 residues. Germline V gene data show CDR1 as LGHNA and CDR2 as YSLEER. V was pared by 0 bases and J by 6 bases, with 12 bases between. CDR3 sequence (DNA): TGCGCCAGCAGCCAAGATCCGAGGCCGGGTAATTCACCCCTCCACTTT. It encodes CASSQDPRPGNSPLHF.

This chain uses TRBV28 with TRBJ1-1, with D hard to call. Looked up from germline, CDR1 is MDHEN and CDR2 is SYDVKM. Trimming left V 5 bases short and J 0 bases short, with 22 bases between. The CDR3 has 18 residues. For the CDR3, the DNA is TGTGCCAGCAGTGGGATGGCGGGATTCTTGGGGATGAACACTGAAGCTTTCTTT. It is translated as CASSGMAGFLGMNTEAFF.

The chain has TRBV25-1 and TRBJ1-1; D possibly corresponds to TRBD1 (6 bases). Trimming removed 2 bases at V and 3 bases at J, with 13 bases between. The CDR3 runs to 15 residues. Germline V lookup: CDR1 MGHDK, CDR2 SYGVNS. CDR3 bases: TGTGCCAGCAGTGAACACAGGGTTTACGACACTGAAGCTTTCTTT. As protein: CASSEHRVYDTEAFF.

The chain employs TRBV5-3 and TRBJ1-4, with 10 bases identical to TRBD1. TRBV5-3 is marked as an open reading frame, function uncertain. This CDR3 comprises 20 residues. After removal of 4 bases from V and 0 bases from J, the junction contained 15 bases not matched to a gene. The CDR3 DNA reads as TGTGCCAGAAGCAACCCTGAGACCGGGACAGGGGACCCAACTAATGAAAAACTGTTTTTT. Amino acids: CARSNPETGTGDPTNEKLFF.

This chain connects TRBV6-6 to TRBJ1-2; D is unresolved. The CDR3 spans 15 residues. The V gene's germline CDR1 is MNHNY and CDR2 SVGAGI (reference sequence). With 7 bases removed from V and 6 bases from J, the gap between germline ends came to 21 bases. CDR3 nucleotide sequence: TGTGCCAGCAACTACCAGACCCCCGCGGGGAATGGCTACACCTTC. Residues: CASNYQTPAGNGYTF.

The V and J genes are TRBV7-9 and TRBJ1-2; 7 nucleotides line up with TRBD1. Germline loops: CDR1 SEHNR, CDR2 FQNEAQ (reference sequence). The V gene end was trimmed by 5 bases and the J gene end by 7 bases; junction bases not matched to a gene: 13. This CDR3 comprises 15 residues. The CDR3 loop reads CASSEEDRHNGGYTF. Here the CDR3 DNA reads TGTGCCAGCAGCGAAGAGGACAGGCATAATGGTGGCTACACCTTC.

DNA for the CDR3: TGTGCCAGCAGCCGCGGGGCGACTATGCCTGGGGCCAACGTCCTGACTTTC. This gives the protein CASSRGATMPGANVLTF. V gene TRBV11-2 combines with J gene TRBJ2-6, with D possibly matching TRBD2 (6 bases). This CDR3 contains 17 residues. V lost 5 bases and J 2 bases, leaving 16 bases between the germline ends. From germline, CDR1 is SGHAT and CDR2 FQNNGV.

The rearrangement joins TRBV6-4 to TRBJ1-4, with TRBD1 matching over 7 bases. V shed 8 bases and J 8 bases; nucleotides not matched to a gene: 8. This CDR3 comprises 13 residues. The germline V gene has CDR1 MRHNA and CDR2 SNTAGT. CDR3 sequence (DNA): TGTGCCAGCCGCGACAGGGTTGGAGAAAAACTGTTTTTT. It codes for CASRDRVGEKLFF.

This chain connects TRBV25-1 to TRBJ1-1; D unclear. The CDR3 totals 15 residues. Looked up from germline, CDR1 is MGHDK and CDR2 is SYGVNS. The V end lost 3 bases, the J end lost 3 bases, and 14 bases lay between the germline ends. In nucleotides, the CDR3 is TGTGCCAGCAGTGATGGAAAGGCCGGGGACACTGAAGCTTTCTTT. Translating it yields CASSDGKAGDTEAFF.

CDR3 coding DNA: TGTGCCAGCAATCAGGACAGGGCCGGCCAGCCCCAGCATTTT. This sequence encodes CASNQDRAGQPQHF. The chain couples TRBV6-1 to TRBJ1-5; 8 positions agree with TRBD1. Germline V gene data show CDR1 as MNHNS and CDR2 as SASEGT. CDR3 length: 14 amino acids. Trimming cost V 7 bases and J 7 bases; bases outside gene matches: 9.

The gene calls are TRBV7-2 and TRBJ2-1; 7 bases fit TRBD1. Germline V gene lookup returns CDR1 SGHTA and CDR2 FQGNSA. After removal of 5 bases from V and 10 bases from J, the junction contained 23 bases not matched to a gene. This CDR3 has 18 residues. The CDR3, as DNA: TGTGCCAGCAGCCCTAACCTCGCCGGACAGGACCGCCAAAGCGAGCAGTTCTTC. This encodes CASSPNLAGQDRQSEQFF. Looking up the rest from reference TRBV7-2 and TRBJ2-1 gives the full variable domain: GAGVSQSPSNKVTEKGKDVELRCDPISGHTALYWYRQSLGQGLEFLIYFQGNSAPDKSGLPSDRFSAERTGGSVSTLTIQRTQQEDSAVYLCASSPNLAGQDRQSEQFFGPGTRLTVL.

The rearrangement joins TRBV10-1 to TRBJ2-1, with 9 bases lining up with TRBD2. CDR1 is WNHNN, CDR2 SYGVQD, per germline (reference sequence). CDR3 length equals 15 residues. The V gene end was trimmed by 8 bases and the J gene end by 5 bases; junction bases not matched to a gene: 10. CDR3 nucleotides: TGCGCCAGCCGCCTTAGCGGGAGCTATGACAATGAGCAGTTCTTC. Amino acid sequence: CASRLSGSYDNEQFF.

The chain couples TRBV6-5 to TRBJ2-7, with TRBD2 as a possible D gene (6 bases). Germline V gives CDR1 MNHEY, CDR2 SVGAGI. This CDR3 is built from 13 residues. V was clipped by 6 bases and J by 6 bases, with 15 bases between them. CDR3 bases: TGTGCCAGCAGCGGGACTGGGGCTCGCGAGCAGTACTTC. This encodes CASSGTGAREQYF.

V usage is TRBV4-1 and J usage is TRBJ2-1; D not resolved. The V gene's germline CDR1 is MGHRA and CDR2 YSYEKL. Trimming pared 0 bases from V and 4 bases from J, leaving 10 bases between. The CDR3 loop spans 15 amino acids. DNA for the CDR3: TGCGCCAGCAGCCAAGAAACTCCACGGTACAATGAGCAGTTCTTC. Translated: CASSQETPRYNEQFF.

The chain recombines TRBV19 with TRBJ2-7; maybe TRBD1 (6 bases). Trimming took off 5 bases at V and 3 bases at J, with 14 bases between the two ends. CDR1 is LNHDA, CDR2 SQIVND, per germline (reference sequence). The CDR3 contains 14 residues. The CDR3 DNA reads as TGTGCCAGTAGTCGAGCAGGGGTTGGCTACGAGCAGTACTTC. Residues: CASSRAGVGYEQYF.